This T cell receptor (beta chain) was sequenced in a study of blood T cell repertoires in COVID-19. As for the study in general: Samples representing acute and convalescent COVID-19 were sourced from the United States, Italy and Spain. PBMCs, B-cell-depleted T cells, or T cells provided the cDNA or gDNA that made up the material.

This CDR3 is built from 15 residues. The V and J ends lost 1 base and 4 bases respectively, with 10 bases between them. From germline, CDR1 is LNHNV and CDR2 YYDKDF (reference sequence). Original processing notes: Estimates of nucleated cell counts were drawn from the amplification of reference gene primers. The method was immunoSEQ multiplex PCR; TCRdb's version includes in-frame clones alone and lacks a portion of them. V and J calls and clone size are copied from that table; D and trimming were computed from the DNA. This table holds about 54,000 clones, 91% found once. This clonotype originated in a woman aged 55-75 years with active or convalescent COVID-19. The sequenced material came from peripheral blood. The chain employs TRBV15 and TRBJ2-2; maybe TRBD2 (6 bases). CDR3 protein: CATSRVGRSTGELFF. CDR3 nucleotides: TGTGCCACCAGCAGAGTCGGGAGAAGCACCGGGGAGCTGTTTTTT.